Following are 3 T cell receptor beta chains from one sample sequenced in a study of T cells in localized non-small cell lung cancer. The data were produced by immunoSEQ multiplex PCR, yet TCRdb's version contains in-frame clones alone and is incomplete. The sample includes about 36,000 clones, roughly nine tenths of them seen just once. The specimen was peripheral blood, collected before any cancer treatment. Receptors were obtained from a woman aged 40-70 years with stage I lung adenocarcinoma.

V and J are TRBV19 and TRBJ1-5; tentatively, D is TRBD1 (6 bases). The length of the CDR3 is 15 residues. V shed 6 bases and J shed 0 bases, with 12 bases lying between them. Germline V gene data show CDR1 as LNHDA and CDR2 as SQIVND (reference sequence). The CDR3 loop reads CASRVTGHSNQPQHF. CDR3 sequence (DNA): TGTGCCAGTAGGGTGACAGGACATAGCAATCAGCCCCAGCATTTT. Full variable domain (remainder filled in from reference TRBV19 and TRBJ1-5): DGGITQSPKYLFRKEGQNVTLSCEQNLNHDAMYWYRQDPGQGLRLIYYSQIVNDFQKGDIAEGYSVSREKKESFPLTVTSAQKNPTAFYLCASRVTGHSNQPQHFGDGTRLSIL.

The CDR3 loop reads CASSPDTLNTEAFF. The CDR3 region has the DNA TGTGCCAGCAGCCCCGACACTTTGAACACTGAAGCTTTCTTT. This sequence joins TRBV28 and TRBJ1-1; D uncertain. Germline-derived CDR1 and CDR2 are MDHEN and SYDVKM. The CDR3 sequence is 14 residues long. V was shortened by 6 bases and J by 0 bases, with 11 bases between the two germline ends.

This clone was detected a few times. The rearrangement links TRBV9 to TRBJ2-1; 10 bases align to TRBD1. V shed 4 bases and J 5 bases; nucleotides not matched to a gene: 9. Germline V CDR1 and CDR2: SGDLS, YYNGEE. The CDR3 has 16 residues. CDR3 amino acids: CASSPRTGGVDNEQFF. CDR3 sequence (DNA): TGTGCCAGCAGCCCCCGGACAGGGGGAGTGGACAATGAGCAGTTCTTC. The full variable domain, in which reference TRBV9 and TRBJ2-1 provide the parts outside the CDR3, is DSGVTQTPKHLITATGQRVTLRCSPRSGDLSVYWYQQSLDQGLQFLIQYYNGEERAKGNILERFSAQQFPDLHSELNLSSLELGDSALYFCASSPRTGGVDNEQFFGPGTRLTVL.